Here is one T cell receptor (beta chain) with its context. Its antigen is not known. This CDR3 has 16 residues. V shed 0 bases and J shed 4 bases, with 15 bases lying between them. From germline, CDR1 is MGHRA and CDR2 YSYEKL. The data were taken from a study of tissue T cells after allogeneic stem cell transplantation. Produced via immunoSEQ multiplex PCR; TCRdb's table is partial and in-frame only. The data hold tens of thousands of clones, with roughly 92% observed a single time. Study findings and constraints: Anatomically similar tissues had similar TCR repertoires within each patient.

This sample comprised blood, obtained before transplantation. This clonotype was obtained from a woman aged 35-75 years who later had graft-versus-host disease after an allogeneic stem cell transplant. The rearrangement uses TRBV4-1 and TRBJ1-1; possible D gene TRBD1, 5 bases. The DNA for the CDR3 is TGCGCCAGCAGCCAAGATCCAGCGGGGCGAGGCACTGAAGCTTTCTTT. Its protein is CASSQDPAGRGTEAFF.